Following are 27 T cell receptor beta chains from one sample sequenced in a study of cytomegalovirus exposure and HLA in healthy donors. This PCR relied on a set of 60 Vbeta primers and 13 Jbeta primers. Some clones are missing from TCRdb's copy, which holds only in-frame ones; the method was immunoSEQ multiplex PCR. In the table there are about 130,000 clones, around 83% of which are singletons. Sequencing input: PBMCs. These TCRs come from a man aged 50-59 years in good health and CMV-seronegative.

The gene calls are TRBV2 and TRBJ1-1; the match to TRBD1 covers 9 bases. Germline CDR1 SNHLY, CDR2 FYNNEI. J lost 4 bases, V lost 5 bases, and 5 bases had no gene match. This CDR3 spans 14 amino acids. CDR3 bases: TGTGCCAGCAGTCCGGGACAGGGTGTCACTGAAGCTTTCTTT. This translates into CASSPGQGVTEAFF.

The V gene is TRBV6-5, the J gene TRBJ1-1; 8 bases align to TRBD1. V dropped 6 bases and J dropped 1; count of bases not matched to a gene: 4. From germline, CDR1 is MNHEY and CDR2 SVGAGI. The CDR3 covers 14 residues. CDR3 amino acids: CASRDREGNTEAFF. Here the CDR3 DNA reads TGTGCCAGCAGGGACAGGGAAGGGAACACTGAAGCTTTCTTT.

This chain connects TRBV7-2 to TRBJ1-5, with D tentatively TRBD1 (6 bases). Trimming removed 1 base at V and 5 bases at J, with 12 bases between. In germline, CDR1 is SGHTA, CDR2 FQGNSA. This CDR3 has 15 residues. The chain's CDR3 is CASSLVWAGDQPQHF. The CDR3 DNA is TGTGCCAGCAGCTTAGTCTGGGCAGGGGATCAGCCCCAGCATTTT.

This rearrangement joins TRBV6-5 to TRBJ1-4; TRBD1 matches 7 bases. CDR1 and CDR2 from the germline V gene are MNHEY and SVGAGI. After removal of 7 bases from V and 8 bases from J, the junction contained 10 bases not matched to a gene. There are 14 residues in the CDR3. Here the CDR3 DNA reads TGTGCCAGCACCAGACGACAGGGCTCCGAAAAACTGTTTTTT. It translates to CASTRRQGSEKLFF.

The chain employs TRBV7-2 and TRBJ1-2, with TRBD1 matching 7 bases. The J segment lost 7 bases and the V segment lost 5 bases, leaving 16 bases of the junction unmatched. Germline CDR1 SGHTA, CDR2 FQGNSA. The CDR3 length is 16 residues. The DNA of the CDR3 is TGTGCCAGCAGCGACCCGGGAGGGACAGTTAGATTTGGCTACACCTTC. This codes for CASSDPGGTVRFGYTF.

This clone appeared once. This sequence joins TRBV5-1 and TRBJ1-1; a weak D match, TRBD1 (6 bases). The CDR3 is 15 amino acids. The ends were cut back, 0 bases at V and 6 bases at J, with 15 bases in the middle. Germline CDR1 is SGHRS and CDR2 is YFSETQ. The CDR3 loop is CASSLGPTGMAEAFF. The DNA of the CDR3 is TGCGCCAGCAGCTTGGGTCCTACAGGGATGGCTGAAGCTTTCTTT.

This chain uses TRBV9 with TRBJ2-7; no definite D call. The germline V and J ends were trimmed by 0 bases and 7 bases, with 17 bases remaining between them. CDR1 is SGDLS, CDR2 YYNGEE, per germline. The CDR3 is 15 residues long. The CDR3 DNA follows: TGTGCCAGCAGCGTAGAACCCTCGGGTATTTCGGAGCAGTACTTC. Translated, it gives CASSVEPSGISEQYF.

The gene calls are TRBV28 and TRBJ1-6; 7 bases fit TRBD1. The trim removed 10 bases at V and 9 bases at J, leaving 9 bases unmatched. Germline CDR1 reads MDHEN; CDR2 reads SYDVKM. CDR3 size: 13 residues. CDR3: CATRGADGSPLHF. DNA for the CDR3: TGTGCCACCAGGGGGGCTGACGGTTCACCCCTCCACTTT.

The chain is built from TRBV5-1 and TRBJ2-7; D may be TRBD2 (6 bases). CDR1 is SGHRS and CDR2 is YFSETQ in the germline V gene. V was clipped by 2 bases and J by 3 bases, with 15 bases between them. The CDR3 length is 15 residues. The CDR3 nucleotides read TGCGCCAGCAGCTTCGGACTCTCGGAGGGCTACGAGCAGTACTTC. It translates to CASSFGLSEGYEQYF.

V usage is TRBV11-2 and J usage is TRBJ2-5; D not certain. Trimming removed 6 bases at V and 4 bases at J, with 18 bases between. Germline values: CDR1 SGHAT, CDR2 FQNNGV. The CDR3 covers 15 residues. Written as DNA, the CDR3 is TGTGCCAGCAGTTATGGCGGTTCCCTGGGAGAGACCCAGTACTTC. Amino acids: CASSYGGSLGETQYF.

Points on this clone: In the same sample, other DNA sequences code for this CDR3. The chain has TRBV7-8 and TRBJ1-6, with D uncertain. CDR1 is SGHVS and CDR2 is FQNEAQ in the germline V gene. V was pared by 0 bases and J by 0 bases, with 15 bases between. This CDR3 contains 19 residues. CDR3 nucleotide sequence: TGTGCCAGCAGCTTAGCTGCCCGTGGGTCTAGCTCCTATAATTCACCCCTCCACTTT. Translated: CASSLAARGSSSYNSPLHF.

This sequence joins TRBV30 and TRBJ2-3; D may be TRBD2 (6 bases). V was trimmed by 3 bases and J by 3 bases, leaving 16 bases between them. This CDR3 contains 15 residues. The germline V gene encodes CDR1 GTSNPN and CDR2 SVGIG (reference sequence). The CDR3 sequence is CAWSRLGGRTDTQYF. In nucleotides, the CDR3 is TGTGCCTGGAGCCGCCTGGGGGGTCGAACAGATACGCAGTATTTT.

The V call is TRBV2, the J call TRBJ1-6; 10 bases align to TRBD1. Germline V CDR1 and CDR2: SNHLY, FYNNEI. The CDR3 length is 15 residues. The V gene end was trimmed by 4 bases and the J gene end by 9 bases; junction bases not matched to a gene: 6. This CDR3 reads CASSVRQGATSPLHF. DNA of the CDR3: TGTGCCAGCAGTGTGAGACAGGGGGCAACTTCACCCCTCCACTTT. The full variable domain, with the rest looked up from reference TRBV2 and TRBJ1-6, is EPEVTQTPSHQVTQMGQEVILRCVPISNHLYFYWYRQILGQKVEFLVSFYNNEISEKSEIFDDQFSVERPDGSNFTLKIRSTKLEDSAMYFCASSVRQGATSPLHFGNGTRLTVT.

J is TRBJ2-2 and V is TRBV5-6; 10 bases line up with TRBD2. CDR1 and CDR2 from the germline V gene are SGHDT and YYEEEE. CDR3 length: 15 amino acids. The junction had 3 bases not matched to a gene; V was cut back by 6 bases and J by 1 base. CDR3 residues: CASTLAGENTGELFF. The CDR3 DNA reads TGTGCCAGCACCCTAGCGGGAGAGAACACCGGGGAGCTGTTTTTT. The complete variable domain, with remaining parts taken from reference TRBV5-6 and TRBJ2-2, reads DAGVTQSPTHLIKTRGQQVTLRCSPKSGHDTVSWYQQALGQGPQFIFQYYEEEERQRGNFPDRFSGHQFPNYSSELNVNALLLGDSALYLCASTLAGENTGELFFGEGSRLTVL.

The chain employs TRBV15 and TRBJ2-5; D might be TRBD2 (6 bases). The germline gives CDR1 LNHNV, CDR2 YYDKDF (reference sequence). Trimming stripped 0 bases from V and 0 bases from J, with 11 bases between. The CDR3 runs 16 residues. The CDR3: CATSRDGRGNQETQYF. The CDR3 nucleotides read TGTGCCACCAGCAGAGATGGTCGGGGGAACCAAGAGACCCAGTACTTC.

This sequence joins TRBV11-2 and TRBJ2-7, with 8 bases that match TRBD1. The CDR3 is 15 amino acids. CDR1 is SGHAT, CDR2 FQNNGV, per germline. J was trimmed by 6 bases and V by 4 bases; bases with no gene match: 11. The DNA for the CDR3 is TGTGCCAGCAGCTCCGACAGGGGCCCTAATGCCGAGCAGTACTTC. It translates to CASSSDRGPNAEQYF.

CDR3 nucleotide sequence: TGTGCCAGCAGTGACTTTCACCTAGCGGGGGGTTACAATGAGCAGTTCTTC. Protein product: CASSDFHLAGGYNEQFF. This sequence joins TRBV25-1 and TRBJ2-1; 11 nucleotides match TRBD2. The CDR3 covers 17 residues. Trimming at V came to 3 bases and at J to 4 bases, leaving 8 bases not matched to a gene. Germline CDR1 MGHDK, CDR2 SYGVNS.

The chain combines TRBV2 with TRBJ1-2; D gene unclear. V lost 0 bases and J lost 4, with 15 bases in between. Germline loops: CDR1 SNHLY, CDR2 FYNNEI. CDR3 length: 16 residues. The CDR3 DNA is TGTGCCAGCAGTGAAGCGCTTCCCGGTACTGGCTATGGCTACACCTTC. This sequence encodes CASSEALPGTGYGYTF.

The genes are TRBV5-5 and TRBJ2-3; D remains ambiguous. CDR1 is SGHKS and CDR2 is YYEKEE in the germline V gene (reference sequence). V was pared by 0 bases and J by 0 bases, with 8 bases between. This CDR3 spans 15 amino acids. The CDR3: CASSLGSLSTDTQYF. Written as DNA, the CDR3 is TGTGCCAGCAGCTTGGGCAGTCTTAGCACAGATACGCAGTATTTT.

V and J are TRBV18 and TRBJ1-1; TRBD1 matches at 7 bases. The length of the CDR3 is 14 residues. V was clipped by 5 bases and J by 3 bases; unmatched bases: 6. Germline-derived CDR1 and CDR2 are KGHSH and LQKENI. The CDR3 spells CASSSRTGDTEAFF. As DNA, the CDR3 is TGTGCCAGCTCATCAAGGACAGGCGACACTGAAGCTTTCTTT.

The chain recombines TRBV15 with TRBJ1-4; D is undetermined. Germline-derived CDR1 and CDR2 are LNHNV and YYDKDF (reference sequence). Deletions cut 1 base from V and 0 bases from J, with 6 bases between. The CDR3 consists of 15 residues. This CDR3 is CATSRAGTTNEKLFF. In DNA, the CDR3 is TGTGCCACCAGCAGAGCAGGAACAACTAATGAAAAACTGTTTTTT. Using reference TRBV15 and TRBJ1-4 for the parts outside the CDR3, the full variable domain is DAMVIQNPRYQVTQFGKPVTLSCSQTLNHNVMYWYQQKSSQAPKLLFHYYDKDFNNEADTPDNFQSRRPNTSFCFLDIRSPGLGDTAMYLCATSRAGTTNEKLFFGSGTQLSVL.

The chain carries TRBV19 and TRBJ1-1; D perhaps matches TRBD1 (5 bases). V was shortened by 5 bases and J by 0 bases, with 13 bases between the two germline ends. The CDR3 loop spans 15 amino acids. Germline-derived CDR1 and CDR2 are LNHDA and SQIVND (reference sequence). CDR3 bases: TGTGCCAGTAGTGTGGGGTCAGGGATGAACACTGAAGCTTTCTTT. Translation: CASSVGSGMNTEAFF.

This sequence joins TRBV7-8 and TRBJ1-5; the D is unclear. Germline CDR1 is SGHVS and CDR2 is FQNEAQ. With 1 base removed from V and 5 bases from J, the gap between germline ends came to 9 bases. The CDR3 runs 14 residues. The CDR3 nucleotides are TGTGCCAGCAGCTTAGATTGGAGCGATCAGCCCCAGCATTTT. Translating gives CASSLDWSDQPQHF.

Comments on this clone: A junction end diverges from the germline sequence, so it may reflect a read error. The chain links TRBV6-5 to TRBJ2-2; D remains ambiguous. CDR3 size: 14 residues. Looked up from germline, CDR1 is MNHEY and CDR2 is SVGAGI. CDR3 nucleotides: TGTGCCTGCAGTTCCTCGCGCGACACCGGGGAGCTGTTTTTT. Protein: CACSSSRDTGELFF.

This clone has just one count. J is TRBJ2-7 and V is TRBV19, with 7 bases aligning to TRBD1. V shed 8 bases and J 0 bases; nucleotides not matched to a gene: 4. Germline values: CDR1 LNHDA, CDR2 SQIVND (reference sequence). The CDR3 contains 13 residues. Here the CDR3 reads CASLDRDSYEQYF. In DNA form, the CDR3 reads TGTGCCAGTCTTGACAGGGACTCCTACGAGCAGTACTTC.

Written as DNA, the CDR3 is TGTGCCAGCAGCCGAACCGCCGGGTACTATAATTCACCCCTCCACTTT. Its protein is CASSRTAGYYNSPLHF. This chain links TRBV14 with TRBJ1-6; D is unresolved. V lost 4 bases and J 3 bases, leaving 13 bases between the germline ends. This CDR3 comprises 16 residues. Germline loops: CDR1 SGHDN, CDR2 FVKESK.

The chain links TRBV6-1 to TRBJ2-7; 9 nucleotides match TRBD1. With V trimmed by 7 bases and J by 7 bases, 8 bases remained unmatched. The CDR3 has 13 residues. Germline lookup yields CDR1 MNHNS and CDR2 SASEGT. CDR3 loop: CASKTGGSGEQYF. Written as DNA, the CDR3 is TGTGCCAGCAAGACAGGGGGGTCCGGTGAGCAGTACTTC.